This TCR beta chain was recovered during a study of T cell responses to AZD1222 COVID-19 vaccine. Study-wide findings and caveats: As reported, nearly half of all spike-specific TCRs target variant regions that are unmutated. At study baseline, merely a handful of AZD1222 recipients were seropositive. Donors were chiefly white British, with a greater number of females, and clonal diversity was perhaps underestimated.

Germline V lookup: CDR1 LGHNA, CDR2 YNFKEQ. With 1 base removed from V and 2 bases from J, the gap between germline ends came to 12 bases. CDR3 length: 15 amino acids. Profiling relied on immunoSEQ multiplex PCR, and the TCRdb table lists in-frame clones only, not all of them. The data hold fewer than 120,000 clones, with roughly 92% observed a single time. On this clone: The antigen is not known.

V usage is TRBV4-2 and J usage is TRBJ2-7; no firm D call. The sample consisted of peripheral blood, taken 28 days after the second AZD1222 dose. This receptor was identified in an adult who received the AZD1222 COVID-19 vaccine. The CDR3 spells CASSQASSGAYEQYF. The CDR3 coding sequence is TGTGCCAGCAGCCAAGCGTCCAGTGGGGCCTACGAGCAGTACTTC.